This T cell receptor beta chain was profiled in a study of OX40 agonist ivuxolimab in advanced cancers. From germline, CDR1 is MNHEY and CDR2 SMNVEV (reference sequence). The CDR3 totals 11 residues. V was pared by 2 bases and J by 5 bases, with 2 bases between. Broader study findings: The study did not work out the antigen specificity of the expanded peripheral T cells. The CD4+ and CD8+ T cells in the blood had expanded clonally by week 6 at 0.1 to 3.0 mg/kg. CD8+ T cells were the subset that, on average, had more expanded clones than CD4+.

Sequenced by immunoSEQ multiplex PCR; TCRdb stores in-frame clones only, minus some. Of some 45,000 clones listed, roughly 79% are singletons. A word on this clone: Its antigen is not identified.

The TCR was taken from an adult with an advanced solid tumor such as melanoma, head and neck, liver or kidney cancer. The sequenced sample was CD4+ or CD8+ T cells sorted from blood, obtained in a trial of the OX40 agonist ivuxolimab. The chain uses TRBV27 and TRBJ2-3, with D hard to call. For the CDR3, the DNA is TGTGCCAGCAGTTTAGGAGATACGCAGTATTTT. Translating gives CASSLGDTQYF.